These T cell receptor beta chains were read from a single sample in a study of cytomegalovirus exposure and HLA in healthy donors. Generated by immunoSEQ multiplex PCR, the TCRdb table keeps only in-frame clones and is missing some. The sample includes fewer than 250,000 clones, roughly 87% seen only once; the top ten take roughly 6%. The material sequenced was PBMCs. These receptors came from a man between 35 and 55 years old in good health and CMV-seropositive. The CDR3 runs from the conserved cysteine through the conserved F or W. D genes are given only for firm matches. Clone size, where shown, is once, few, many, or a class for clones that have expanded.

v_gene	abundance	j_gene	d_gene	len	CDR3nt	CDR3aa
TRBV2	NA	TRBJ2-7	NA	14	TGTGCCAGCAGTGAGAGCAGGGGCATCTACGAGCAGTACTTC	CASSESRGIYEQYF
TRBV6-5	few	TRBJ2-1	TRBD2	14	TGTGCCAGCAGTTTTGGACTAGCCCACAATGAGCAGTTCTTC	CASSFGLAHNEQFF
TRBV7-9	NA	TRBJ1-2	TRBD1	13	TGTGCCAGCAGCTTAGAAGGGGGCAGAGGCTACACCTTC	CASSLEGGRGYTF
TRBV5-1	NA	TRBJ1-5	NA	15	TGCGCCAGCAGCTTGGCCGGGGATAGCAATCAGCCCCAGCATTTT	CASSLAGDSNQPQHF
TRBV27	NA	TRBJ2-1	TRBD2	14	TGTGCCAGCAGTCTAGCGGGAGGGAACAATGAGCAGTTCTTC	CASSLAGGNNEQFF
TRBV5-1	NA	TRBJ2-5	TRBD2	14	TGTGCCAGCAAACCGGGAGGGGGTATAGAGACCCAGTACTTC	CASKPGGGIETQYF
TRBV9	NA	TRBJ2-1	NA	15	TGTGCCAGCAGCGTAGAGGGACTGGGCTACAATGAGCAGTTCTTC	CASSVEGLGYNEQFF
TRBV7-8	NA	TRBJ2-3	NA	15	TGTGCCAGCAGCCCAGCAGGACTACCGACAGATACGCAGTATTTT	CASSPAGLPTDTQYF
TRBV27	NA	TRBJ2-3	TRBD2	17	TGTGCCAGCAGTCCCTTGAAATCTAGCGGGAGACCAGATACGCAGTATTTT	CASSPLKSSGRPDTQYF
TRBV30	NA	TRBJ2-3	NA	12	TGTGCCGGTGGGCCCCTCACAGATACGCAGTATTTT	CAGGPLTDTQYF
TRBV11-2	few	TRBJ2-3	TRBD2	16	TGTGCCAGCAGCGCCCGGAGCGGGGGGCAGACGGATACGCAGTATTTT	CASSARSGGQTDTQYF
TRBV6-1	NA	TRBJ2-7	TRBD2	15	TGTGCCAGCAGGATCCGACTAGCGGAGAACTACGAGCAGTACTTC	CASRIRLAENYEQYF
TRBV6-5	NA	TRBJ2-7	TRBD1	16	TGTGCCAGCAGTTACTCTTCAGGGGGTGACTACTACGAGCAGTACTTC	CASSYSSGGDYYEQYF
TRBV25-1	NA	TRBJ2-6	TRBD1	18	TGTGCCAGCAGTGGCAGACAGGGCTTATACTCTGGGGCCAACGTCCTGACTTTC	CASSGRQGLYSGANVLTF
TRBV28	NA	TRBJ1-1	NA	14	TGTGCCAGCAGTTCCACAGGGTTAGAAGTTGAAGCTTTCTTT	CASSSTGLEVEAFF
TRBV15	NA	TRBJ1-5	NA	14	TGTGCCACCAGCACCCGCTCAACAGGTCAGCCCCAGCATTTT	CATSTRSTGQPQHF
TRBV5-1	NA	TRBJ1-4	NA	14	TGCGCCAGCAGCTTGGGAGGCGGCAATGAAAAACTGTTTTTT	CASSLGGGNEKLFF